The rows below give T cell receptor beta chains drawn from one sample of a study of Graves' ophthalmopathy and Graves' hyperthyroidism. TCRdb re-called the multiplex PCR reads with MiXCR, one entry per CDR3 protein. The table has 400,000 to 450,000 distinct CDR3 sequences, roughly 21% seen once. Material: peripheral blood. Every receptor here comes from a woman aged 18-29 years with stable Graves' hyperthyroidism. Each CDR3 is given with its conserved first and last residue. Fields, in order: CDR3 DNA, CDR3 protein, clone size, D gene, J gene, V gene. A D gene is named only where the DNA matches it firmly. Part of the rows lack a size; the others show once, few, many or a class for expanded clones.

cdr3_nt: TGTGCCAGCAGCTTAGATCGTAGGACTGCAGAGACCCAGTACTTC; cdr3_aa: CASSLDRRTAETQYF; clone_size: .; d_call: .; j_call: TRBJ2-5; v_call: TRBV7-8
cdr3_nt: TGTGCCACCAGTCCCGGGACAGGGGGTTCCTACGAGCAGTACTTC; cdr3_aa: CATSPGTGGSYEQYF; clone_size: once; d_call: TRBD1; j_call: TRBJ2-7; v_call: TRBV24-1
cdr3_nt: TGCAGTGCTAGAGCCGACAGGTCCTCCAACTACGAGCAGTACTTC; cdr3_aa: CSARADRSSNYEQYF; clone_size: many; d_call: .; j_call: TRBJ2-7; v_call: TRBV20-1
cdr3_nt: TGTGCCAGCACGGAGGGAGAGACCCAGTACTTC; cdr3_aa: CASTEGETQYF; clone_size: many; d_call: .; j_call: TRBJ2-5; v_call: TRBV12-3/TRBV12-4
cdr3_nt: TGTGCCAGCAGCTTATCCCATAACAGGGACGGCTACACCTTC; cdr3_aa: CASSLSHNRDGYTF; clone_size: .; d_call: .; j_call: TRBJ1-2; v_call: TRBV7-2
cdr3_nt: TGCGCCAGCAGCGACCGGGACAGTCCTCTCCTTGGGCTCTACGAGCAGTACTTC; cdr3_aa: CASSDRDSPLLGLYEQYF; clone_size: many; d_call: TRBD1; j_call: TRBJ2-7; v_call: TRBV4-1
cdr3_nt: TGTGCCACCAGCAGGGCTGGGCAAATGAACACTGAAGCTTTCTTT; cdr3_aa: CATSRAGQMNTEAFF; clone_size: many; d_call: .; j_call: TRBJ1-1; v_call: TRBV15
cdr3_nt: TGCAGTGCTAGAGATTGGCGACGGGGCCACACTGAAGCTTTCTTT; cdr3_aa: CSARDWRRGHTEAFF; clone_size: many; d_call: .; j_call: TRBJ1-1; v_call: TRBV20-1
cdr3_nt: TGTGCCAGTCGAGACAGGGGTACCTATGGCTACACCTTC; cdr3_aa: CASRDRGTYGYTF; clone_size: .; d_call: TRBD1; j_call: TRBJ1-2; v_call: TRBV28
cdr3_nt: TGTGCCAGCAGCCAAAGGGGGGCCACTGAAGCTTTCTTT; cdr3_aa: CASSQRGATEAFF; clone_size: few; d_call: .; j_call: TRBJ1-1; v_call: TRBV3-1
cdr3_nt: TGTGCCTGGATGAGGCACCTGAACACTGAAGCTTTCTTT; cdr3_aa: CAWMRHLNTEAFF; clone_size: .; d_call: .; j_call: TRBJ1-1; v_call: TRBV30